This T cell receptor beta chain was sequenced during a study of blood T cell repertoires in COVID-19. The overall study: T cells, B-cell-depleted T cells, or PBMCs supplied cDNA or gDNA.

The V end was cut by 4 bases, the J end by 3 bases, with 15 bases between. CDR3 length equals 16 residues. Germline lookup yields CDR1 MGHRA and CDR2 YSYEKL. Authors' data handling: Reference gene primer amplification yielded estimated nucleated cell counts. Sequencing was performed with immunoSEQ multiplex PCR; in TCRdb, only in-frame clones are kept and a portion is missing. V and J calls plus clone size are reproduced from that table; the DNA served to infer D and trimming. The sample lists under 250,000 clones; over 60% were seen once. Sample: peripheral blood. This chain links TRBV4-1 with TRBJ1-4, with D possibly matching TRBD1 (6 bases). This receptor was identified in a woman in her 70s with acute or convalescent COVID-19. CDR3 sequence reads: CASSLQGSMANEKLFF. Written as DNA, the CDR3 is TGCGCCAGCAGCCTACAGGGAAGTATGGCTAATGAAAAACTGTTTTTT.